The clone carrying this T cell receptor beta chain was observed a single time. Per the germline V gene, CDR1 is SGDLS and CDR2 is YYNGEE. With V trimmed by 2 bases and J by 5 bases, 15 bases remained unmatched. The CDR3 loop spans 17 amino acids. The data derive from a study of shared clonotypes between healthy human individuals. Sorted-subset replicate PCRs used about 200 ng DNA, approximately 27,000 T cell genomes. Assay used: immunoSEQ multiplex PCR; TCRdb lists only in-frame clones, some missing. The table has approximately 2.4 million clones, approximately 94% seen once. Source material: naive CD4+ T cells sorted from blood. Described subset: CD45RA+ positively selected. This receptor was taken from a man younger than 30 in good health. V is TRBV9 and J is TRBJ2-7; 8 bases are shared with TRBD1. The CDR3, as DNA: TGTGCCAGCAGCGTTGCCCTTCAAGACAGGGGATCCAACGAGCAGTACTTC. Encoded protein: CASSVALQDRGSNEQYF.